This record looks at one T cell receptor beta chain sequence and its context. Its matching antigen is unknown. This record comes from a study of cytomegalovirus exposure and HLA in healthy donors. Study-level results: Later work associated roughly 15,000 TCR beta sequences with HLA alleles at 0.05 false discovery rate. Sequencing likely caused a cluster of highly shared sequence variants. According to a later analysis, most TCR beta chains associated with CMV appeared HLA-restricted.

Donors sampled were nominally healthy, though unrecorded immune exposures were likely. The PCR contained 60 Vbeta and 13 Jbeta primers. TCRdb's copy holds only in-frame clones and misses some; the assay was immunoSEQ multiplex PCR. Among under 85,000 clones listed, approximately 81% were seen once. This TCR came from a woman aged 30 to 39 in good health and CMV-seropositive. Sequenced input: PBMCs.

CDR3: CAWSRTGPYGYTF. The CDR3 DNA is TGTGCCTGGAGCCGGACAGGACCCTATGGCTACACCTTC. The rearrangement uses TRBV30 and TRBJ1-2, with 7 bases identical to TRBD1. The junction had 5 bases not matched to a gene; V was cut back by 3 bases and J by 4 bases. This CDR3 is 13 amino acids long. Looked up from germline, CDR1 is GTSNPN and CDR2 is SVGIG (reference sequence).